The clone carrying this T cell receptor beta chain was seen only once. The antigen is unknown. This record belongs to a study of T cell responses to AZD1222 COVID-19 vaccine. Study conclusions and caveats: Seropositive status at baseline applied to only a handful of AZD1222 recipients. Spike-specific TCR repertoires showed rising breadth and depth after two AZD1222 doses. Among the donors, most were white British and more were female, and clonal diversity was possibly underestimated. Across the whole spike, CD4 TCRs peaked at regions 160-218 and 743-854.

Repertoires were generated with immunoSEQ multiplex PCR, while TCRdb's copy carries only in-frame clones and drops some. The table lists about 81,000 clones, 91% of them singletons, with approximately 8% in the top ten. The V and J ends lost 3 bases and 0 bases respectively, with 9 bases between them. Looked up from germline, CDR1 is LGHDT and CDR2 is YNNKEL (reference sequence). The CDR3 length is 14 residues. The origin of this receptor is an adult who received the AZD1222 COVID-19 vaccine. The chain couples TRBV3-1 (or the pseudogene TRBV3-2) to TRBJ2-7, with D perhaps matching TRBD1 (5 bases). The starting material was peripheral blood, obtained 28 days after the second AZD1222 dose. The CDR3 DNA is TGTGCCAGCAGCCAGGGGCAAAGCTCCTACGAGCAGTACTTC. This sequence encodes CASSQGQSSYEQYF.